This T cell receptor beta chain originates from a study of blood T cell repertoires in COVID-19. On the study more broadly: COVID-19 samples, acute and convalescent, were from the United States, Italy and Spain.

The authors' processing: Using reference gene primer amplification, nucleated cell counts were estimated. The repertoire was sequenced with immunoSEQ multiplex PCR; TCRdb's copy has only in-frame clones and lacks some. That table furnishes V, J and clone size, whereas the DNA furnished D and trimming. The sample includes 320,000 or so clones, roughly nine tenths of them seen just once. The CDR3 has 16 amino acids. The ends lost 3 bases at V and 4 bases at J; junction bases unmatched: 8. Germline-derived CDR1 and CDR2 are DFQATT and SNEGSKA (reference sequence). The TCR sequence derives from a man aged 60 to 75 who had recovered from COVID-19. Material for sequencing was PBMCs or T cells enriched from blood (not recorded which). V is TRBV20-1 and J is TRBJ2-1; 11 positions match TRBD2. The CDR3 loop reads CSASGLAGGGYNEQFF. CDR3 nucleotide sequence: TGCAGTGCTAGTGGGCTAGCGGGAGGTGGGTACAATGAGCAGTTCTTC.